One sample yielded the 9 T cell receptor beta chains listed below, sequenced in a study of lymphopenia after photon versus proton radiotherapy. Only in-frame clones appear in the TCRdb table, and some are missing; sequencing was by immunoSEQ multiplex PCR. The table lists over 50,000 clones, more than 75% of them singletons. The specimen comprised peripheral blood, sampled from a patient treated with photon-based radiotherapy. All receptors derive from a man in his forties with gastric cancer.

CDR3 nucleotide sequence: TGTGCCAGCAGTTACGACCCTAGCGGGGGGTTCGAGCAGTACTTC. This sequence encodes CASSYDPSGGFEQYF. The chain links TRBV6-6 to TRBJ2-7; 11 bases are shared with TRBD2. Trimming cost V 2 bases and J 6 bases; bases outside gene matches: 6. Germline CDR1 reads MNHNY; CDR2 reads SVGAGI (reference sequence). The CDR3 covers 15 residues.

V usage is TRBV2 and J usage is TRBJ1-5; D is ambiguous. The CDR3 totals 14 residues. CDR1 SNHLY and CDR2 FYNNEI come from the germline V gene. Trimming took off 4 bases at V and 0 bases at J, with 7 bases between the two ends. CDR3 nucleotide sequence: TGTGCCAGCAGTGTGGGTAGTAGCAATCAGCCCCAGCATTTT. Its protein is CASSVGSSNQPQHF. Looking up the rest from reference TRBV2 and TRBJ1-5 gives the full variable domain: EPEVTQTPSHQVTQMGQEVILRCVPISNHLYFYWYRQILGQKVEFLVSFYNNEISEKSEIFDDQFSVERPDGSNFTLKIRSTKLEDSAMYFCASSVGSSNQPQHFGDGTRLSIL.

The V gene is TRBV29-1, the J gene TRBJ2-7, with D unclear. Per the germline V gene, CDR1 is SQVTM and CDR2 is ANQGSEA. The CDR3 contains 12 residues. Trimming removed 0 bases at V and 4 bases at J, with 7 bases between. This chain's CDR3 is CSVEDHGYEQYF. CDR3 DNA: TGCAGCGTTGAAGATCACGGTTACGAGCAGTACTTC.

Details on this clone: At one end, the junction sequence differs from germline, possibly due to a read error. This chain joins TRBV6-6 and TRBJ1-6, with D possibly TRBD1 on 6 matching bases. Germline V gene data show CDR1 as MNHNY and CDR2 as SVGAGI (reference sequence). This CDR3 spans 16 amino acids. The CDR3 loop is CASSDTSRGYSSPLHF. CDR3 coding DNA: TGTGCCAGCAGCGACACTTCTAGGGGGTATAGTTCACCCCTCCACTTT.

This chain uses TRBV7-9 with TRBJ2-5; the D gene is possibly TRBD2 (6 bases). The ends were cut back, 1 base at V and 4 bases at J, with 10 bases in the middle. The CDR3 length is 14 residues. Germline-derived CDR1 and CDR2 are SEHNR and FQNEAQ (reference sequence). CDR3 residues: CASSLVGGRETQYF. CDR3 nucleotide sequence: TGTGCCAGCAGCTTAGTGGGGGGAAGAGAGACCCAGTACTTC.

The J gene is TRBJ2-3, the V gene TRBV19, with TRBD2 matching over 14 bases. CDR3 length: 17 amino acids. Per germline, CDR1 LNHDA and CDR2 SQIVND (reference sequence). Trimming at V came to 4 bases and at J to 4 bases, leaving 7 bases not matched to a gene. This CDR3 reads CASSTPGLAGAADTQYF. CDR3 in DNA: TGTGCCAGTAGTACTCCGGGACTAGCGGGGGCCGCAGATACGCAGTATTTT.

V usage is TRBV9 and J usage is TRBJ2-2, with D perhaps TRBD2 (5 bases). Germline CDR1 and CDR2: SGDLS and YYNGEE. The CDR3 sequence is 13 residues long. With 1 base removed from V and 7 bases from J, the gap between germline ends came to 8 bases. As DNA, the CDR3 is TGTGCCAGCAGCGTACTAGGGAGCGGGGAGCTGTTTTTT. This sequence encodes CASSVLGSGELFF.

The CDR3 here is CASSYGPGVNTEAFF. The CDR3 bases are TGTGCCAGCAGTTACGGTCCAGGGGTAAACACTGAAGCTTTCTTT. V and J are TRBV6-5 and TRBJ1-1; D might be TRBD1 (6 bases). The ends were cut back, 2 bases at V and 2 bases at J, with 12 bases in the middle. Germline V gene lookup returns CDR1 MNHEY and CDR2 SVGAGI. The CDR3 sequence is 15 residues long.

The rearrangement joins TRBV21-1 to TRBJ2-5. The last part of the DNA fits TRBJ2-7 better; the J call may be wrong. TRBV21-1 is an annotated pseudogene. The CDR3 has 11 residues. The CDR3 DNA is TGTGCCAGCAGCCAGGACCCCGAGCAGTACTTC. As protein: CASSQDPEQYF.